This T cell receptor (beta chain) appears in the sequencing data of a study of blood T cell repertoires in COVID-19. Study background: Acute-phase and convalescent COVID-19 samples originated in the United States, Italy and Spain. T cells, B-cell-depleted T cells, or PBMCs provided the cDNA or gDNA that served as material.

In the study's own analysis: Scientists estimated how many nucleated cells there were by amplifying reference gene primers. Method: immunoSEQ multiplex PCR; TCRdb's copy keeps in-frame clones and lacks some. The V and J calls and clone size were taken over from that table, and D and trimming were inferred from the DNA. Here the sample spans almost 70,000 clones, approximately 89% being singletons. The CDR3 loop spans 12 amino acids. Trimming cost V 6 bases and J 7 bases, with 13 bases left between them. Germline V lookup: CDR1 DFQATT, CDR2 SNEGSKA (reference sequence). Source material: peripheral blood. This rearrangement joins TRBV20-1 to TRBJ2-1; D is unclear. The clonotype was recovered from a woman in her 50s with active COVID-19. In DNA, the CDR3 is TGCAGTGCCAGTCCCCCCGTTAATGAGCAGTTCTTC. It is translated as CSASPPVNEQFF.